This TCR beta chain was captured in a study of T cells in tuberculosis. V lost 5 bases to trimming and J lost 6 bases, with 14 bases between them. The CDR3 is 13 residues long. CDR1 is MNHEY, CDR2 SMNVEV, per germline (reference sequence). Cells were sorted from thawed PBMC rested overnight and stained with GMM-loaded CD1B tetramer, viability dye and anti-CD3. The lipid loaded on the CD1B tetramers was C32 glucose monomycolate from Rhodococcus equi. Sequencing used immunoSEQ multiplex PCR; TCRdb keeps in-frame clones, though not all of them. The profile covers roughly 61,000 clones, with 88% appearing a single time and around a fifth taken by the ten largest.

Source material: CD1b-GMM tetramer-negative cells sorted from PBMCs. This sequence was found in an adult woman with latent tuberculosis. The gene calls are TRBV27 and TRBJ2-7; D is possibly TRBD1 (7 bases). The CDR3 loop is CASSGYRGGEQYF. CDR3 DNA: TGTGCCAGCAGTGGGTACAGGGGAGGCGAGCAGTACTTC.